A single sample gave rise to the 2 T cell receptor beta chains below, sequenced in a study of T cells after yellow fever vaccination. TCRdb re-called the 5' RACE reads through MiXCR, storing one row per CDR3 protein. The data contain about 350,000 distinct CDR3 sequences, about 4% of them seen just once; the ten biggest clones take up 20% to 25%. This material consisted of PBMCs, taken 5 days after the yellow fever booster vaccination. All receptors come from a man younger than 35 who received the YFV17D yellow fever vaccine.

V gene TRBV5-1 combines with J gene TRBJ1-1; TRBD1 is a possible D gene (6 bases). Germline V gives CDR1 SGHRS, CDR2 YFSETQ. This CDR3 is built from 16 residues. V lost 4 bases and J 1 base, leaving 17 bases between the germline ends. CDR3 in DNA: TGCGCCAGCAGCGGGGGACACGTCTATTCGAACACTGAAGCTTTCTTT. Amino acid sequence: CASSGGHVYSNTEAFF.

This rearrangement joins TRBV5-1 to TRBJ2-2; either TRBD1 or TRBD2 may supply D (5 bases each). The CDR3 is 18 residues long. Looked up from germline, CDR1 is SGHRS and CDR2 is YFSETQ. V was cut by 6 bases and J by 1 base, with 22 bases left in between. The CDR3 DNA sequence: TGCGCCAGCAATGAGGCGTTCCGGGACGTCAGGAACACCGGGGAGCTGTTTTTT. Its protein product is CASNEAFRDVRNTGELFF.